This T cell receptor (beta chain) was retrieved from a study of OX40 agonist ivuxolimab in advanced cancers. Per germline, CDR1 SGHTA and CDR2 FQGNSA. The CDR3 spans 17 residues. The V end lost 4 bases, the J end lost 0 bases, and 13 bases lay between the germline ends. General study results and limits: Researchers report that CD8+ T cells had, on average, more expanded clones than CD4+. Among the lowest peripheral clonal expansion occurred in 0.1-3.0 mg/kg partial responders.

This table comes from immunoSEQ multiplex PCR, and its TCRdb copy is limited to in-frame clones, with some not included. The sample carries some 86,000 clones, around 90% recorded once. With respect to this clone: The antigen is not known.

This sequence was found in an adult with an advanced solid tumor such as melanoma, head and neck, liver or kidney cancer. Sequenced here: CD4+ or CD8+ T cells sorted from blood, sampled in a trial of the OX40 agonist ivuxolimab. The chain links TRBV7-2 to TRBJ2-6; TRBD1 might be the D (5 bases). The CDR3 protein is CASSYRTRSSGANVLTF. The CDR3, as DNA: TGTGCCAGCAGCTACAGGACACGAAGCTCTGGGGCCAACGTCCTGACTTTC.